This T cell receptor beta chain was found in a study of cytomegalovirus exposure and HLA in healthy donors. The protocol was immunoSEQ multiplex PCR, while the TCRdb copy is restricted to in-frame clones and leaves out a portion. The repertoire consists of roughly 350,000 clones, with 80% to 90% occurring once and the leading ten covering more than 0.8%. CDR1 and CDR2 from the germline V gene are MDHEN and SYDVKM. This CDR3 comprises 17 residues. Trimming took off 4 bases at V and 2 bases at J, with 20 bases between the two ends. A note on this clone: Antigen: not known.

Points from the study as a whole: First-cohort TCR clusters were later found to tend to co-occur in the approximately 120 validation repertoires. Reports described diagnosis of cytomegalovirus status by the classifier as highly specific and sensitive.

This clonotype originated in a woman between 18 and 30 years old in good health and CMV-seronegative. The chain couples TRBV28 to TRBJ2-5, with TRBD1 as a possible D gene (6 bases). Sequenced material: PBMCs. DNA of the CDR3: TGTGCCAGCAGTTCCCCGCCAGGGGCACACACACAAGAGACCCAGTACTTC. Protein: CASSSPPGAHTQETQYF.